The 21 T cell receptor beta chains below were found in one sample sequenced in a study of OX40 agonist ivuxolimab in advanced cancers. The data were produced by immunoSEQ multiplex PCR, yet TCRdb's version contains in-frame clones alone and is incomplete. The sample carries 55,000 to 70,000 clones, 80% to 90% recorded once. Sequenced here: CD4+ or CD8+ T cells sorted from blood, sampled in a trial of the OX40 agonist ivuxolimab. Receptors were obtained from an adult with an advanced solid tumor such as melanoma, head and neck, liver or kidney cancer.

The V gene is TRBV5-6, the J gene TRBJ1-1, with D perhaps TRBD1 (5 bases). V lost 2 bases and J lost 0, with 17 bases in between. This CDR3 is built from 17 residues. From germline, CDR1 is SGHDT and CDR2 YYEEEE. CDR3: CASSFYDSRAMNTEAFF. Written as DNA, the CDR3 is TGTGCCAGCAGCTTTTATGACAGCAGGGCAATGAACACTGAAGCTTTCTTT.

The chain joins TRBV7-6 to TRBJ1-1, with D perhaps TRBD1 (6 bases). Looked up from germline, CDR1 is SGHVS and CDR2 is FNYEAQ. V dropped 5 bases and J dropped 4 bases, with 14 bases sitting between them. This CDR3 spans 14 amino acids. CDR3 sequence: CASSQRQDLTEAFF. DNA for the CDR3: TGTGCCAGCAGCCAACGACAGGACCTCACTGAAGCTTTCTTT.

The CDR3 loop reads CASTSRTGGGYTF. CDR3 coding DNA: TGTGCCAGCACCTCAAGGACAGGGGGCGGCTACACCTTC. This chain links TRBV5-4 with TRBJ1-2; 11 nucleotides agree with TRBD1. Looked up from germline, CDR1 is SGHNT and CDR2 is YYREEE (reference sequence). This CDR3 contains 13 residues. V gave up 6 bases and J gave up 8 bases; unmatched junction bases: 6.

This chain uses TRBV28 with TRBJ1-1; TRBD1 is a possible D gene (6 bases). V lost 2 bases to trimming and J lost 4 bases, with 11 bases between them. This CDR3 has 14 amino acids. Germline CDR1 is MDHEN and CDR2 is SYDVKM. The CDR3 region is CASSLIGGRTEAFF. In DNA form, the CDR3 reads TGTGCCAGCAGTTTAATTGGGGGGCGCACTGAAGCTTTCTTT.

This sequence joins TRBV11-3 and TRBJ2-7; the match to TRBD1 covers 7 bases. Germline assignment: CDR1 SGHNT and CDR2 YENEEA. Unmatched junction bases numbered 4, after V lost 5 bases and J lost 3 bases. This CDR3 has 13 amino acids. Written as DNA, the CDR3 is TGTGCCAGCAGCCGGGACAGAGACTACGAGCAGTACTTC. Protein: CASSRDRDYEQYF.

This chain joins TRBV6-1 and TRBJ2-7, with D possibly being TRBD1 or TRBD2 (7 bases each). CDR1 is MNHNS, CDR2 SASEGT, per germline. V was cut by 10 bases and J by 2 bases, with 15 bases left in between. There are 13 residues in the CDR3. This chain's CDR3 is CATLSGGAYEQYF. The CDR3 region has the DNA TGTGCCACCCTCTCAGGGGGGGCCTACGAGCAGTACTTC.

The chain combines TRBV5-1 with TRBJ2-7; TRBD2 matches at 8 bases. CDR1 and CDR2 (germline): SGHRS, YFSETQ. V shed 2 bases and J 0 bases; nucleotides not matched to a gene: 1. The CDR3 has 14 residues. CDR3 coding DNA: TGCGCCAGCAGCTTCACTAGCGGCTCCTACGAGCAGTACTTC. This codes for CASSFTSGSYEQYF. The variable domain in full, completed from reference TRBV5-1 and TRBJ2-7, reads KAGVTQTPRYLIKTRGQQVTLSCSPISGHRSVSWYQQTPGQGLQFLFEYFSETQRNKGNFPGRFSGRQFSNSRSEMNVSTLELGDSALYLCASSFTSGSYEQYFGPGTRLTVT.

The rearrangement links TRBV5-6 to TRBJ2-1, with 11 nucleotides matching TRBD2. CDR1 is SGHDT, CDR2 YYEEEE, per germline. The CDR3 spans 15 residues. Trimming at V came to 4 bases and at J to 6 bases, leaving 6 bases not matched to a gene. The DNA for the CDR3 is TGTGCCAGCAGCCGTAGCGGGGGGGCCATCAATGAGCAGTTCTTC. The encoded protein is CASSRSGGAINEQFF.

This chain uses TRBV5-4 with TRBJ2-7, with 11 bases identical to TRBD2. With 4 bases clipped from V and 2 bases from J, the junction kept 5 bases outside the gene matches. The CDR3 is 15 amino acids. Germline loops: CDR1 SGHNT, CDR2 YYREEE (reference sequence). CDR3 in amino acids: CASSEGTSGPYEQYF. DNA for the CDR3: TGTGCCAGCAGCGAAGGGACTAGCGGTCCCTACGAGCAGTACTTC.

There are a few counts of this clone. The genes are TRBV5-1 and TRBJ1-2; D unclear. V was shortened by 3 bases and J by 6 bases, with 18 bases between the two germline ends. Germline values: CDR1 SGHRS, CDR2 YFSETQ. CDR3 length: 15 residues. Here the CDR3 reads CASSSVPPSANGYTF. DNA for the CDR3: TGCGCCAGCAGCTCCGTCCCGCCCTCCGCCAATGGCTACACCTTC.

The V gene is TRBV2, the J gene TRBJ2-7; D is unclear. The length of the CDR3 is 12 residues. Deletions cut 6 bases from V and 4 bases from J, with 10 bases between. CDR1 and CDR2 (germline): SNHLY, FYNNEI. In nucleotides, the CDR3 is TGTGCCAGCAGGACAACCTTGTACGAGCAGTACTTC. This translates into CASRTTLYEQYF.

V and J are TRBV10-3 and TRBJ1-1, with D perhaps TRBD1 (5 bases). V was trimmed by 4 bases and J by 4 bases, leaving 7 bases between them. The CDR3 length is 12 residues. Germline CDR1 ENHRY, CDR2 SYGVKD. The CDR3 loop is CAISVGGTEAFF. CDR3 DNA sequence: TGTGCCATCAGTGTTGGGGGCACTGAAGCTTTCTTT.

The chain combines TRBV5-1 with TRBJ2-5; D is tentatively TRBD1 or TRBD2 (6 bases each). In germline, CDR1 is SGHRS, CDR2 YFSETQ. The CDR3 is 13 residues long. Trimming shortened V by 4 bases and J by 4 bases, and 11 bases separated the two germline ends. Here the CDR3 reads CASSPGGGETQYF. The CDR3 DNA sequence: TGCGCCAGCAGCCCCGGAGGGGGAGAGACCCAGTACTTC.

The chain has TRBV20-1 and TRBJ2-3; a weak D match, TRBD1 (5 bases). V was shortened by 6 bases and J by 5 bases, with 9 bases between the two germline ends. This CDR3 has 11 amino acids. Germline CDR1 is DFQATT and CDR2 is SNEGSKA (reference sequence). CDR3 sequence (DNA): TGCAGTGCCCCTCAGGGAGATACGCAGTATTTT. Translating it yields CSAPQGDTQYF.

The chain recombines TRBV6-5 with TRBJ2-7; possibly TRBD1 for D (6 bases). Germline V CDR1 and CDR2: MNHEY, SVGAGI. V was trimmed by 3 bases and J by 5 bases, leaving 17 bases between them. CDR3 size: 15 residues. The CDR3 sequence: CASSYSAGVPHEQYF. CDR3 DNA: TGTGCCAGCAGTTATTCGGCAGGGGTACCCCACGAGCAGTACTTC.

V usage is TRBV7-2 and J usage is TRBJ2-2; D may be TRBD1 or TRBD2 (5 bases each). This CDR3 is built from 17 residues. The germline CDR1 and CDR2 sequences are SGHTA and FQGNSA. V lost 0 bases and J 6 bases, leaving 17 bases between the germline ends. This CDR3 is CASSLASGARASGELFF. The CDR3 DNA sequence: TGTGCCAGCAGCTTAGCGTCCGGGGCCAGGGCGTCCGGGGAGCTGTTTTTT. Together with reference TRBV7-2 and TRBJ2-2, the CDR3 gives the full variable domain: GAGVSQSPSNKVTEKGKDVELRCDPISGHTALYWYRQSLGQGLEFLIYFQGNSAPDKSGLPSDRFSAERTGGSVSTLTIQRTQQEDSAVYLCASSLASGARASGELFFGEGSRLTVL.

V and J are TRBV18 and TRBJ2-5, with D hard to call. The CDR3 totals 15 residues. The V gene's germline CDR1 is KGHSH and CDR2 LQKENI. Trimming removed 6 bases from V and 3 bases from J, with 17 bases in between. The CDR3 DNA follows: TGTGCCAGCTCGGTCAACGGGCCTAGAAAAGAGACCCAGTACTTC. It specifies CASSVNGPRKETQYF. Full variable domain (remainder filled in from reference TRBV18 and TRBJ2-5): NAGVMQNPRHLVRRRGQEARLRCSPMKGHSHVYWYRQLPEEGLKFMVYLQKENIIDESGMPKERFSAEFPKEGPSILRIQQVVRGDSAAYFCASSVNGPRKETQYFGPGTRLLVL.

The chain couples TRBV7-2 to TRBJ2-7, with 10 bases identical to TRBD2. Germline CDR1 SGHTA, CDR2 FQGNSA. J lost 5 bases, V lost 2 bases, and 3 bases had no gene match. There are 14 residues in the CDR3. The DNA for the CDR3 is TGTGCCAGCAGCTTACAGCGGGGGGGCCACGAGCAGTACTTC. Residues: CASSLQRGGHEQYF.

The V and J genes are TRBV6-5 and TRBJ2-7; D not certain. There are 15 residues in the CDR3. V was pared by 7 bases and J by 4 bases, with 20 bases between. Germline V CDR1 and CDR2: MNHEY, SVGAGI. CDR3 region: CASTPVPGLGYEQYF. The CDR3 DNA reads as TGTGCCAGCACACCTGTTCCGGGCCTAGGGTACGAGCAGTACTTC.

The V and J genes are TRBV5-3 and TRBJ2-1; TRBD2 aligns across 10 bases. TRBV5-3 is labeled an ORF, and its function is uncertain. With 2 bases clipped from V and 8 bases from J, the junction kept 4 bases outside the gene matches. The CDR3 totals 14 residues. CDR3 region: CARSFGLAADEQFF. The CDR3 DNA reads TGTGCCAGAAGCTTCGGACTAGCGGCGGATGAGCAGTTCTTC.

This clone has only a few counts. V gene TRBV18 combines with J gene TRBJ1-1; 10 bases fit TRBD1. The CDR3 runs to 14 residues. V was pared by 0 bases and J by 6 bases, with 1 base of the junction left unmatched. The germline V gene encodes CDR1 KGHSH and CDR2 LQKENI. CDR3 in DNA: TGTGCCAGCTCACCACCGGGGACAGGGGCTGAAGCTTTCTTT. Amino acids: CASSPPGTGAEAFF.